Here is one T cell receptor beta chain with its context. What it binds is not known. Trimming shortened V by 5 bases and J by 10 bases, and 18 bases separated the two germline ends. Germline V CDR1 and CDR2: LGHNA, YNFKEQ. The CDR3 contains 14 residues. This record belongs to a study of cytomegalovirus exposure and HLA in healthy donors. The PCR contained 60 Vbeta and 13 Jbeta primers. The assay was immunoSEQ multiplex PCR, and TCRdb's table has in-frame clones only and misses some. Of around 40,000 clones in the sample, about three quarters were seen once. Study conclusions and caveats: A list of roughly 180 TCR beta chains associated with cytomegalovirus was given. TCR sequences were mostly rare, though some public TCRs occurred in many donors. A link between a missense DCLRE1C variant and TCR beta V- and J-gene trimming emerged from a later analysis. Common viral pathogens seemed, in a later analysis, to connect with several of the most significant clusters.

Sequenced input: PBMCs. V usage is TRBV4-2 and J usage is TRBJ2-1; D remains ambiguous. The source of this sequence is a woman aged 30 to 39 in good health and CMV-seronegative. CDR3 in DNA: TGTGCCAGCAGCTTTCGACTGGTAGCTGGGGAGCAGTTCTTC. This gives the protein CASSFRLVAGEQFF.